This TCR beta chain was sequenced in a study of graft-versus-host responses after intestinal transplantation. Between the trimmed V and J ends, which lost 0 bases and 0 bases, there was a span of 10 bases. This CDR3 contains 16 residues. Germline CDR1 SGHRS, CDR2 YFSETQ. Turning to this clone: Its antigen is undetermined.

Some clones are missing from TCRdb's copy, which holds only in-frame ones; the method was immunoSEQ multiplex PCR. The table shows 55,000 to 75,000 clones, with over 75% occurring only once. The rearrangement links TRBV5-1 to TRBJ1-3; D is possibly TRBD1 (5 bases). The sample consisted of unstimulated CD4+ T cells sorted from spleen or lymph node cells, taken before transplant. The clonotype originates from a human donor who was the organ donor for an intestinal transplant. The CDR3 sequence: CASSLGGVNSGNTIYF. The CDR3, as DNA: TGCGCCAGCAGCTTGGGGGGGGTCAACTCTGGAAACACCATATATTTT.